These T cell receptor beta chains were read from a single sample in a study of T cells after yellow fever vaccination. MiXCR, applied by TCRdb to the 5' RACE reads, yields one record per CDR3 protein. Here the sample spans 600,000 to 750,000 distinct CDR3 sequences, about 12% being singletons. The input for sequencing was PBMCs, taken on the day of the yellow fever booster vaccination. These receptors all come from a man aged 25 to 40 who received the YFV17D yellow fever vaccine. The CDR3 runs from the conserved cysteine through the conserved F or W.

V gene,J gene,CDR3 protein
TRBV7-9,TRBJ2-3,CASSRLAGGPDTQYF
TRBV5-1,TRBJ2-1,CASSLDRRGGNEQFF
TRBV24-1,TRBJ2-1,CATSHRNYNEQFF
TRBV7-9,TRBJ2-1,CASSLARDSASYNEQFF
TRBV28,TRBJ2-2,CASSRRAGELFF
TRBV7-9,TRBJ1-1,CASSSIRGDSTEAFF
TRBV12-3/TRBV12-4,TRBJ2-2,CASSPLAGEYTGELFF
TRBV5-1,TRBJ1-2,CASSLDTANYGYTF
TRBV5-6,TRBJ1-1,CASSLIGTGEAFF
TRBV20-1,TRBJ1-2,CSEQSGGHYGYTF
TRBV5-5,TRBJ2-6,CASSLAPGFSGANVLTF
TRBV19,TRBJ2-1,CASSLWAQAGSGRPSSYNEQFF
TRBV27,TRBJ2-1,CASSLVISGIAEQFF
TRBV5-3,TRBJ2-5,CARRKGLAGGHRETQYF
TRBV6-2/TRBV6-3,TRBJ2-1,CASSYAWRHPSNEQFF
TRBV19,TRBJ2-2,CASSMSRTNTGELFF
TRBV5-1,TRBJ2-7,CASSTGSSGGTYEQYF
TRBV7-2,TRBJ2-5,CASSQPWASGGTQYF
TRBV20-1,TRBJ2-1,CSAQGGTGLNEQFF
TRBV7-2,TRBJ1-2,CASLLPPYGYTF
TRBV20-1,TRBJ1-5,CSATGTGGQPQHF
TRBV4-3,TRBJ2-5,CASSQGHPLPKETQYF
TRBV12-3/TRBV12-4,TRBJ2-7,CASSSKPGLAVNYEQYF
TRBV12-3/TRBV12-4,TRBJ1-1,CASRRGNTEAFF
TRBV7-8,TRBJ2-1,CASSPRRGRDTDEQFF
TRBV9,TRBJ2-2,CASSVDVGAGELFF
TRBV6-5,TRBJ2-4,CASSYSSTSGGGKNIQYF
TRBV20-1,TRBJ1-3,CSARQGGNTIYF
TRBV20-1,TRBJ2-5,CSARDTQTVQETQYF
TRBV7-6,TRBJ2-3,CASSLYGRSTDTQYF
TRBV7-2,TRBJ2-2,CASSLYGAKGGELFF
TRBV28,TRBJ1-5,CASSLREISNQPQHF
TRBV7-9,TRBJ1-1,CASTPVGEEAFF
TRBV7-2,TRBJ2-1,CASSLAGGALGIEQFF
TRBV5-8,TRBJ1-2,CASSLSQAGYGYTF
TRBV6-5,TRBJ2-7,CASSYREWDEQYF
TRBV30,TRBJ2-2,CAWNQGANTGELFF
TRBV9,TRBJ1-5,CASSVDEWQPQHF
TRBV5-1,TRBJ2-7,CASSLGQGFHEQYF
TRBV5-6,TRBJ1-1,CASSEETKEAFF
TRBV5-1,TRBJ2-5,CASSLGAALGETQYF
TRBV3-1,TRBJ1-1,CASSQVEGGTEAFF